This entry concerns a single T cell receptor (beta chain). Its antigen remains unknown. Other DNA sequences in this sample translate to the same CDR3. The CDR3 is made up of 13 amino acids. Germline trimming cut 0 bases from V and 4 bases from J; bases unmatched to any gene: 1. Germline V lookup: CDR1 SGHRS, CDR2 YFSETQ. Profiling relied on immunoSEQ multiplex PCR, and the TCRdb table lists in-frame clones only, not all of them. The sample holds around 370,000 clones, around 92% seen once. The sample is drawn from a study of Ad26.COV2.S vaccination and SARS-CoV-2 variants. The study, taken as a whole, reports: Estimates derived from TCR breadth and depth analyses may have underestimated total T cell responses.

The genes are TRBV5-1 and TRBJ2-7, with TRBD2 matching 7 bases. The TCR sequence derives from a human donor who had recovered from COVID-19. The sequences come from peripheral blood, collected after recovery from COVID-19. The CDR3 region is CASSLDGGYEQYF. DNA of the CDR3: TGCGCCAGCAGCTTGGACGGGGGGTACGAGCAGTACTTC.